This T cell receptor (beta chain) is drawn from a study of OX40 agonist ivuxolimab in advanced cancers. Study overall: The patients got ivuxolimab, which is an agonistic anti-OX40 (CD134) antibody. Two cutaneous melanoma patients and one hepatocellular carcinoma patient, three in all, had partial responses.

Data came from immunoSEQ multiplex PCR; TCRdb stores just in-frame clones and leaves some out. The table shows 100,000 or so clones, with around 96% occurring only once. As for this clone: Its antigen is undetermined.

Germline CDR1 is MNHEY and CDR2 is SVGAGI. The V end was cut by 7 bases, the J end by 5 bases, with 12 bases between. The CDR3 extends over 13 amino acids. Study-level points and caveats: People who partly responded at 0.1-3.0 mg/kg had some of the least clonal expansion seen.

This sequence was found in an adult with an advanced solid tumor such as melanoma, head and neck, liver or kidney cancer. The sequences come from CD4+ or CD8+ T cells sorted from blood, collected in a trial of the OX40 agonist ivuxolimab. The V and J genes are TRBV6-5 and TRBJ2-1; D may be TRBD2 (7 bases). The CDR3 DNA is TGTGCCAGCAACCGGGGGGCAAACAATGAGCAGTTCTTC. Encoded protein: CASNRGANNEQFF.